The 11 T cell receptor beta chains presented below share a single source sample, sequenced in a study of post-analysis software for immune sequencing data (dated by TCRdb to the mid-2010s). Study-wide conclusions, independent of this receptor: Significantly higher frequencies in patients than in controls were found for roughly five TRBV segments, including TRBV5-6, TRBV5-1 and TRBV20-1.

The library was built by means of PCR. The reads were generated on an Illumina HiSeq 2500. Unique molecular identifiers were incorporated into TCR beta cDNA libraries to reduce PCR and sequencing biases. The public sequencing data were trimmed at Q25 with fastp and processed into clonotypes with MiXCR by TCRdb, which kept only in-frame beta chains. A single entry per CDR3 protein holds the most common genes and DNA from its merged rows. For this sample the table gives roughly 200,000 distinct CDR3 sequences, of which approximately 28% were detected only once. More than 3% of the sample lies in the top ten. No antigen has been identified for these receptors. Sequenced input: blood. These receptors were collected from a girl aged 2-17 years with multiple sclerosis.

This clonotype was observed a handful of times. The chain uses TRBV27 and TRBJ1-1; weak D call: TRBD1 (6 bases). Trimming shortened V by 2 bases and J by 4 bases, and 17 bases separated the two germline ends. CDR3 length: 16 residues. Germline V gene data show CDR1 as MNHEY and CDR2 as SMNVEV (reference sequence). The CDR3 loop reads CASSLLLGARGTEAFF. CDR3 DNA: TGTGCCAGCAGTTTACTGTTGGGGGCAAGGGGCACTGAAGCTTTCTTT.

This clonotype was counted at least ten times. The gene calls are TRBV27 and TRBJ2-7; 11 nucleotides match TRBD2. The ends lost 4 bases at V and 1 base at J; junction bases unmatched: 9. This CDR3 contains 17 residues. The germline V gene encodes CDR1 MNHEY and CDR2 SMNVEV (reference sequence). CDR3 sequence (DNA): TGTGCCAGCAGTTCCCTGGGGTCTAGCGGGAGGTCCTACGAGCAGTACTTC. This gives the protein CASSSLGSSGRSYEQYF.

Note on this clonotype: Its ends do not fully match the called genes, so a read error is possible. V gene TRBV11-2 combines with J gene TRBJ2-7; perhaps TRBD2 as D (6 bases). Germline CDR1 SGHAT, CDR2 FQNNGV. The CDR3 spans 15 residues. The CDR3 protein is CASSSLPRGSYEQCF. DNA for the CDR3: TGTGCCAGCAGCTCCCTTCCGCGGGGCTCCTACGAGCAGTGCTTC.

Details on this clonotype: This may stem from a read error, because a much larger clone lies one nucleotide away. The chain employs TRBV5-1 and TRBJ2-5; 9 bases fit TRBD1. The V segment lost 10 bases and the J segment 11 bases; nucleotides outside the gene matches: 15. From germline, CDR1 is SGHRS and CDR2 YFSETQ. This CDR3 has 13 residues. The CDR3 loop reads CASQTGGSNEQYF. CDR3 coding DNA: TGCGCCTCCCAGACAGGGGGAAGCAATGAGCAGTACTTC.

The chain couples TRBV11-2 to TRBJ2-1, with D uncertain. V was shortened by 5 bases and J by 0 bases, with 14 bases between the two germline ends. This CDR3 contains 16 residues. Germline CDR1 is SGHAT and CDR2 is FQNNGV. The DNA of the CDR3 is TGTGCCAGCAGCGCAAGGGTGGATAGCTCCTACAATGAGCAGTTCTTC. Encoded protein: CASSARVDSSYNEQFF.

This clonotype was recorded at least ten times. This CDR3 is CASSANGLALQETQYF. The CDR3 nucleotides are TGTGCCAGCAGCGCAAATGGACTAGCGTTACAAGAGACCCAGTACTTC. V is TRBV2 and J is TRBJ2-5, with 9 nucleotides matching TRBD2. Per the germline V gene, CDR1 is SNHLY and CDR2 is FYNNEI. This CDR3 spans 16 amino acids. The V gene end was trimmed by 6 bases and the J gene end by 2 bases; junction bases not matched to a gene: 10. Full variable domain (missing parts from reference TRBV2 and TRBJ2-5): EPEVTQTPSHQVTQMGQEVILRCVPISNHLYFYWYRQILGQKVEFLVSFYNNEISEKSEIFDDQFSVERPDGSNFTLKIRSTKLEDSAMYFCASSANGLALQETQYFGPGTRLLVL.

The chain joins TRBV5-1 to TRBJ2-5; D uncertain. This CDR3 spans 14 amino acids. Looked up from germline, CDR1 is SGHRS and CDR2 is YFSETQ. Trimming took off 5 bases at V and 11 bases at J, with 22 bases between the two ends. CDR3 DNA sequence: TGCGCCAGCAGTGCCCTCGGAGAGATCAGTGAGCAGTACTTC. This translates into CASSALGEISEQYF.

Details on this clonotype: An end of the junction differs from the germline gene, which may be a read error. The chain has TRBV7-9 and TRBJ2-1; D unclear. Germline-derived CDR1 and CDR2 are SEHNR and FQNEAQ (reference sequence). The CDR3 runs 11 residues. Here the CDR3 reads CANSPYNERFF. CDR3 in DNA: TGTGCCAACAGCCCGTACAATGAGCGGTTCTTC.

This chain links TRBV5-1 with TRBJ2-2; 7 bases agree with TRBD1. CDR3 length: 15 residues. V shed 3 bases, J shed 4 bases, and the junction held 6 bases outside the gene matches. The germline V gene has CDR1 SGHRS and CDR2 YFSETQ. For the CDR3, the DNA is TGCGCCAGCAGCTACGCGGCAGGGGGCACCGGGGAGCTGTTTTTT. Translated, it gives CASSYAAGGTGELFF.

This clonotype was seen repeatedly, ten times or more. The V call is TRBV6-6, the J call TRBJ2-7; 9 nucleotides agree with TRBD2. Germline V gives CDR1 MNHNY, CDR2 SVGAGI (reference sequence). This CDR3 comprises 16 residues. The V gene end was trimmed by 7 bases and the J gene end by 3 bases; junction bases not matched to a gene: 13. CDR3 sequence reads: CASTAGLAGRGYEQYF. DNA for the CDR3: TGTGCCAGCACCGCAGGCCTAGCGGGAAGGGGCTACGAGCAGTACTTC.

This clonotype was seen ten or more times. The gene calls are TRBV28 and TRBJ2-6; D unclear. The germline gives CDR1 MDHEN, CDR2 SYDVKM. Trimming shortened V by 6 bases and J by 0 bases, and 9 bases separated the two germline ends. This CDR3 is 15 amino acids long. CDR3 protein: CASSQVPSGANVLTF. The CDR3 coding sequence is TGTGCCAGCAGCCAGGTGCCCTCTGGGGCCAACGTCCTGACTTTC. Using reference TRBV28 and TRBJ2-6 for the parts outside the CDR3, the full variable domain is DVKVTQSSRYLVKRTGEKVFLECVQDMDHENMFWYRQDPGLGLRLIYFSYDVKMKEKGDIPEGYSVSREKKERFSLILESASTNQTSMYLCASSQVPSGANVLTFGAGSRLTVL.